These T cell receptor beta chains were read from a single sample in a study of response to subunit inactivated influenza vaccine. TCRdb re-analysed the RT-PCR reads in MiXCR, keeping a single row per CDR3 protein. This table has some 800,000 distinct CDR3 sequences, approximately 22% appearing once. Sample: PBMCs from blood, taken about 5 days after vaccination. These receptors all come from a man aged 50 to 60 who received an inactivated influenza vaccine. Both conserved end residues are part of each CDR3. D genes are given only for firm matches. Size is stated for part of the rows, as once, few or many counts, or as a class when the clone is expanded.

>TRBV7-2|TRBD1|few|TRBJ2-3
TGTGCCAGCAGCTTAGTAGTGTGGGACAGGGGGACAGATACGCAGTATTTT
CASSLVVWDRGTDTQYF
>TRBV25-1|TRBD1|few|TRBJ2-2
TGTGCCAGCAGTGAATCTTGGGCAGGGGGCGCCGGGGAGCTGTTTTTT
CASSESWAGGAGELFF
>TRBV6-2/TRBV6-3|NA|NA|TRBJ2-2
TGTGCCAGCAGTTACCTGCCTGGGTCTAGGAACGGGGAGCTGTTTTTT
CASSYLPGSRNGELFF
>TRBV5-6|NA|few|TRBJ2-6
TGTGCCAGCAGAACGGGGCCGTCTGGGGCCAACGTCCTGACTTTC
CASRTGPSGANVLTF
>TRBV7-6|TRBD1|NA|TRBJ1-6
TGTGCCAGCAGGTTTACAGGGGCTTATAATTCACCCCTCCACTTT
CASRFTGAYNSPLHF
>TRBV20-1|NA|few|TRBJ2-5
TGCAGTGGAGAGCTTAATAGCGGCTCCCGGGAGACCCAGTACTTC
CSGELNSGSRETQYF
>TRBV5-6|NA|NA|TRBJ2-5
TGTGCCATCGGCCCCGGGCACCTCTGCTCGTACCAAGAGACCCAGTACTTC
CAIGPGHLCSYQETQYF
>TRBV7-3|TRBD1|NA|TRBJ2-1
TGTGCCAGCAGCTCCTCCGACAGGGGGCCCTACAATGAGCAGTTCTTC
CASSSSDRGPYNEQFF
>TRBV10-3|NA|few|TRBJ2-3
TGTGCCATCAGTGAGTCATACCTCACCTCCGATACGCAGTATTTT
CAISESYLTSDTQYF
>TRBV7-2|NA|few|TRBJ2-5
TGTGCCAGCAGTCACCCGAAGGGGGGGACCCAGTACTTC
CASSHPKGGTQYF
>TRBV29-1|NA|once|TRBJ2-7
TGCAGCGTTGAAGGTACAGGAGGCGGCGAGCAGTACTTC
CSVEGTGGGEQYF
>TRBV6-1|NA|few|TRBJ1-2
TGTGCCAGCAGCACCGGGGGAGTCTATGGCTACACCTTC
CASSTGGVYGYTF
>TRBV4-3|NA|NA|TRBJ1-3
TGCGCCAGCAGCCAAGATTCTATCTCTGGAGACACCATATATTTT
CASSQDSISGDTIYF
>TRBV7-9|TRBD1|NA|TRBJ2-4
TGTGCCAGCAGCCCCGTGTCGGGACAGGGCGTCAAAAACATTCAGTACTTC
CASSPVSGQGVKNIQYF
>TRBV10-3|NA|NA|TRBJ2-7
TGTGCCATCAGGTCTATTTCTTACTACGAGCAGTACTTC
CAIRSISYYEQYF
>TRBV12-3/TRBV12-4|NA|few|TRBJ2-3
TGTGCCAGCAAAATAGGGACTTCCATCGGAGCGGATACGCAGTATTTT
CASKIGTSIGADTQYF
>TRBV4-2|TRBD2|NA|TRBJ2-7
TGTGCCAGCAGCCAAGATCTCGGCCTAGCGGGCACCTACGAGCAGTACTTC
CASSQDLGLAGTYEQYF
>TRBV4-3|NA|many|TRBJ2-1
TGCGCCAGCAGCCGAGGGGGGGGGAGCTACAATGAGCAGTTCTTC
CASSRGGGSYNEQFF
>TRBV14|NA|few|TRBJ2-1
TGTGCCAGCAGCCAAGTACAGTTGAGCTCCTACAATGAGCAGTTCTTC
CASSQVQLSSYNEQFF
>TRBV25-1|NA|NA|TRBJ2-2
TGTGCCAGCAGTGAATACGGAGGGGGGGCCGGGGAGCTGTTTTTT
CASSEYGGGAGELFF
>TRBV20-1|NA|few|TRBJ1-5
TGCAGTGCTATGGGTAGCAATCAGCCCCAGCATTTT
CSAMGSNQPQHF
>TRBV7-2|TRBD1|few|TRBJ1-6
TGTGCCAGCAAATCCGGGACAGCGAATTCACCCCTCCACTTT
CASKSGTANSPLHF
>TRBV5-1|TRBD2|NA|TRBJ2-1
TGCGCCAGCAGCTTCCCGACTAGCGGGGCCTCCTACAATGAGCAGTTCTTC
CASSFPTSGASYNEQFF
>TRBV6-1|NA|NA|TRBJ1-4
TGTGCCAGCAGTCCCCGGGATGGGAGTCAAGAAAAACTGTTTTTT
CASSPRDGSQEKLFF
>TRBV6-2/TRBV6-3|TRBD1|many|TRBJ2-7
TGTGCCAGCAGTTACTCCACAGGGGGCTACGAGCAGTACTTC
CASSYSTGGYEQYF
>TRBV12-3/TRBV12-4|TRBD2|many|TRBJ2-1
TGTGCCAGCAGGCCTAAACCGGGGACTAGCGGGGGAAGCTCCTACAATGAGCAGTTCTTC
CASRPKPGTSGGSSYNEQFF
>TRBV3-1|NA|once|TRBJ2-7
TGTGCCAGCAGCACCGGGACAAACTTCTACGAGCAGTACTTC
CASSTGTNFYEQYF
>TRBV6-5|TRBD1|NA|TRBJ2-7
TGTGCCAGCAGACTCGGGACAGCTGCCTACGAGCAGTACTTC
CASRLGTAAYEQYF
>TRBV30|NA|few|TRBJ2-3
TGTGCCTGGGGGGGAGTGGGCGATACGCAGTATTTT
CAWGGVGDTQYF
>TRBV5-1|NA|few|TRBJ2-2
TGCGCCAGCAGCTTAGACTCCCGGAACACCGGGGAGCTGTTTTTT
CASSLDSRNTGELFF
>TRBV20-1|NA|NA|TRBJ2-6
TGCAGTGCCAGGGACCGCCGGTACGGGGCCAACGTCCTGACTTTC
CSARDRRYGANVLTF
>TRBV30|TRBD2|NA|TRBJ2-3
TGTGCCTGGAGTGTACCAGCGGGGGGGCGCACAGATACGCAGTATTTT
CAWSVPAGGRTDTQYF
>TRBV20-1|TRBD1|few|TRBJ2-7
TGCAGTGCTAGCCGAAACAGGGGAGAAGAGCAGTACTTC
CSASRNRGEEQYF
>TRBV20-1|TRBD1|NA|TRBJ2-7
TGCAGTGCGAACACGCGACAGGGGCACTCCTACGAGCAGTACTTC
CSANTRQGHSYEQYF
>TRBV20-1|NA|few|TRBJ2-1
TGCAGTGCTAGGAGGGAGCCCAATGAGCAGTTCTTC
CSARREPNEQFF
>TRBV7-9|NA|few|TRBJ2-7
TGTGCCAGCAGCTTAGACCGACGCGTGGACTTC
CASSLDRRVDF
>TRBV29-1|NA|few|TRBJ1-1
TGCAGCGTAGCCGGGACTCCCGGCATTACTGAAGCTTTCTTT
CSVAGTPGITEAFF
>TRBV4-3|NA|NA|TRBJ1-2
TGCGCCAGCAGCCAAGAGACAACCTTCTATGGCTACACCTTC
CASSQETTFYGYTF
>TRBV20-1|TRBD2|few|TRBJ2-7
TGCAGTGCCGCCGGACTAGTCTACGAGCAGTACTTC
CSAAGLVYEQYF
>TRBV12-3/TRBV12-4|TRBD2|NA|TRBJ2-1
TGTGCCAGCAGAACCACGACTAGCGACCCCTACAATGAGCAGTTCTTC
CASRTTTSDPYNEQFF
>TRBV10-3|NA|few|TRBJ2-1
TGTGCCATCAGTGGACAGGACCACTACAATGAGCAGTTCTTC
CAISGQDHYNEQFF
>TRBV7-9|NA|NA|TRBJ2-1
TGTGCCAGCAGTTCCCGGGGGGCCTCCTACAATGAGCAGTTCTTC
CASSSRGASYNEQFF
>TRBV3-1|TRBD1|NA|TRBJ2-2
TGTGCCAGCAGCCGGACAGGGTGGTTCACCGGGGAGCTGTTTTTT
CASSRTGWFTGELFF
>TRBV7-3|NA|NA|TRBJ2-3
TGTGCCAGCAGCCCAGGGGGGGTCCCAGATACGCAGTATTTT
CASSPGGVPDTQYF
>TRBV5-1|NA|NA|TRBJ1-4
TGCGCCAGCAGCTTGGATGGAACTAATGAAAAACTGTTTTTT
CASSLDGTNEKLFF
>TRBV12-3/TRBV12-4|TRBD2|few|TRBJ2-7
TGTGCCAGCACCTTGGGGGGGTCCTACGAGCAGTACTTC
CASTLGGSYEQYF
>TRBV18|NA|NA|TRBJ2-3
TGTGCCAGCCACGAATCGGGGGATACGCAGTATTTT
CASHESGDTQYF
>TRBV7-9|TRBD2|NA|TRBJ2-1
TGTGCCAGTCAAACCGGGGGGAAGGGGAATGAGCAGTTCTTC
CASQTGGKGNEQFF
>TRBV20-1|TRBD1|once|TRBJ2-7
TGCAGTGCTAGAGATGGACAGGGGCTGAACGAGCAGTACTTC
CSARDGQGLNEQYF
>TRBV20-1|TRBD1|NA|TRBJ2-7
TGCTGTGCTCCCGGGACAGAGTACACCCTCGCACCCGAGCAGTACTTC
CCAPGTEYTLAPEQYF